This T cell receptor beta chain was profiled in a study of T cell changes during pregnancy in multiple sclerosis (dated by TCRdb to about 2019). In terms of the full investigation: The study examined how the T cell repertoire changed over the course of pregnancy in women with multiple sclerosis.

Library generation was performed with the immunoSEQ multiplex PCR assay. Sourced from immuneACCESS, this table was stored by TCRdb with only in-frame sequences that have V and J called. A share of the clones is absent; for the studies checked, an unresolved V gene accounts for under half, and the remainder has no known explanation. In this sample the table shows approximately 88,000 clones, 85% to 95% of which occur a single time. In total, the top ten clones hold approximately 2.2% of the sample. Trimming removed 4 bases from V and 0 bases from J, leaving 16 bases between the germline ends. The CDR3 measures 17 amino acids from cysteine to phenylalanine. Only CDR3 DNA is held: 51 bases, read in frame from base 1. To note about this clone: Its antigen target is currently unknown. There are no base qualities to consult, and no much larger clone falls within one base.

Sequences were derived from peripheral blood, sampled in the third trimester of pregnancy. This receptor was identified in a female donor with multiple sclerosis, enrolled in a pregnancy study. The chain couples TRBV23-1 to TRBJ1-3; the D region possibly corresponds to TRBD1 (6 bases align). TRBV23-1 is known as an ORF, though its function is uncertain. The DNA reads as follows: TGCGCCAGCAGTCTAGGAGTGCGACAGGACTCTGGAAACACCATATATTTT. Translated, this is CASSLGVRQDSGNTIYF.